The 23 T cell receptor beta chains below come from one sample, sequenced in a study of radiation and T cells in renal cell carcinoma. Treatment noted: 15 Gy SBRT to primary tumor, nephrectomy 4 weeks later. Clones were read by immunoSEQ multiplex PCR, and TCRdb kept only the in-frame ones, dropping some. The sample consists of about 13,000 clones, 33% of them appearing once. This material consisted of tumor tissue, taken from a patient whose treatment included radiotherapy and nephrectomy. The origin of the receptors is a man aged 60 to 69 with renal cell carcinoma.

The V and J genes are TRBV5-1 and TRBJ2-1, with D tentatively TRBD2 (6 bases). The CDR3 spans 15 residues. Germline CDR1 is SGHRS and CDR2 is YFSETQ. The V end lost 4 bases, the J end lost 4 bases, and 15 bases lay between the germline ends. The CDR3 spells CASSVGGNPYNEQFF. For the CDR3, the DNA is TGCGCCAGCAGCGTGGGAGGCAACCCATACAATGAGCAGTTCTTC.

This rearrangement joins TRBV11-2 to TRBJ2-5, with 10 bases fitting TRBD2. The CDR3 loop spans 13 amino acids. In germline, CDR1 is SGHAT, CDR2 FQNNGV. Trimming cost V 5 bases and J 7 bases; bases outside gene matches: 4. The chain's CDR3 is CASSRTSGGTQYF. CDR3 nucleotides: TGTGCCAGCAGCCGGACTAGCGGAGGGACCCAGTACTTC.

The chain recombines TRBV5-6 with TRBJ2-1, with 7 bases aligning to TRBD1. CDR3 length equals 15 residues. Trimming removed 5 bases from V and 7 bases from J; junction bases left unmatched: 12. The germline V gene encodes CDR1 SGHDT and CDR2 YYEEEE. As DNA, the CDR3 is TGTGCCAGCAGTTACGGACAGGTTGGGGGAAATGAGCAGTTCTTC. As protein: CASSYGQVGGNEQFF.

In nucleotides, the CDR3 is TGTGCCAGCAGTTCACCTAGCTCGGATACGCAGTATTTT. It codes for CASSSPSSDTQYF. The V call is TRBV6-5, the J call TRBJ2-3, with D possibly being TRBD2 (5 bases). V lost 4 bases and J 6 bases, leaving 11 bases between the germline ends. The germline gives CDR1 MNHEY, CDR2 SVGAGI. The CDR3 covers 13 residues.

This clone was detected a few times. The chain has TRBV29-1 and TRBJ1-1, with 9 bases aligning to TRBD1. This CDR3 is 13 amino acids long. Per the germline V gene, CDR1 is SQVTM and CDR2 is ANQGSEA. Trimming took 6 bases from V and 11 from J; bases not matched to a gene: 13. The CDR3 DNA reads as TGCAGCGTCGAGAACAGGGGGCGAGTTGAGGCTTTCTTT. Residues: CSVENRGRVEAFF.

The chain uses TRBV5-5 and TRBJ2-1, with TRBD1 matching 10 bases. This CDR3 has 15 residues. V dropped 3 bases and J dropped 4; count of bases not matched to a gene: 4. Germline CDR1 is SGHKS and CDR2 is YYEKEE (reference sequence). The CDR3: CASSSGTGEYNEQFF. The CDR3 DNA reads TGTGCCAGCAGCTCCGGGACAGGGGAATACAATGAGCAGTTCTTC.

This clone has just a few counts. The chain employs TRBV25-1 and TRBJ2-1; 10 bases map to TRBD2. Germline V gene data show CDR1 as MGHDK and CDR2 as SYGVNS. Germline trimming cut 5 bases from V and 7 bases from J; bases unmatched to any gene: 8. The CDR3 length is 15 residues. The CDR3: CASSPLAGVGNEQFF. CDR3 coding DNA: TGTGCCAGCAGTCCGCTAGCGGGAGTAGGTAATGAGCAGTTCTTC.

This clone was recorded a few times. This rearrangement joins TRBV18 to TRBJ1-2, with TRBD1 as a possible D gene (5 bases). This CDR3 is built from 16 residues. The germline CDR1 and CDR2 sequences are KGHSH and LQKENI. V dropped 2 bases and J dropped 6 bases, with 19 bases sitting between them. CDR3 in DNA: TGTGCCAGCTCACCAGAAGCAGGCCCCAGGGTGGATGGCTACACCTTC. This translates into CASSPEAGPRVDGYTF.

The chain employs TRBV6-6 and TRBJ2-6, with 7 bases matching TRBD1. Germline V gene data show CDR1 as MNHNY and CDR2 as SVGAGI (reference sequence). The length of the CDR3 is 16 residues. J lost 4 bases, V lost 6 bases, and 9 bases had no gene match. The CDR3 region is CASSPTGQVGANVLTF. The CDR3 DNA is TGTGCCAGCAGCCCCACCGGACAGGTCGGGGCCAACGTCCTGACTTTC.

Ten or more counts support this clone. V usage is TRBV30 and J usage is TRBJ1-2; 7 bases are shared with TRBD1. The V gene end was trimmed by 7 bases and the J gene end by 2 bases; junction bases not matched to a gene: 7. Germline CDR1 and CDR2: GTSNPN and SVGIG (reference sequence). The CDR3 is 13 residues long. CDR3 sequence (DNA): TGTGCCTACGACAGGGAGGAGAACTATGGCTACACCTTC. Translated: CAYDREENYGYTF.

This CDR3 is CASSGKAWEDTQYF. CDR3 sequence (DNA): TGTGCCAGCAGCGGCAAGGCATGGGAAGATACGCAGTATTTT. The chain uses TRBV9 and TRBJ2-3; no firm D call. CDR1 and CDR2 (germline): SGDLS, YYNGEE. Trimming cost V 3 bases and J 5 bases, with 13 bases left between them. The length of the CDR3 is 14 residues. Full variable domain (remainder filled in from reference TRBV9 and TRBJ2-3): DSGVTQTPKHLITATGQRVTLRCSPRSGDLSVYWYQQSLDQGLQFLIQYYNGEERAKGNILERFSAQQFPDLHSELNLSSLELGDSALYFCASSGKAWEDTQYFGPGTRLTVL.

V and J are TRBV19 and TRBJ1-2; D remains ambiguous. Per the germline V gene, CDR1 is LNHDA and CDR2 is SQIVND (reference sequence). Trimming left V 4 bases short and J 11 bases short, with 14 bases between. The CDR3 runs 12 residues. CDR3 sequence (DNA): TGTGCCAGTAGTACCTTAACTTCAAAATACACCTTC. This sequence encodes CASSTLTSKYTF.

This clone has more than one count but fewer than ten. The chain carries TRBV9 and TRBJ1-1; no clear D. Trimming took off 3 bases at V and 0 bases at J, with 6 bases between the two ends. Germline V gene lookup returns CDR1 SGDLS and CDR2 YYNGEE. The length of the CDR3 is 13 residues. The CDR3, as DNA: TGTGCCAGCAGCGAAAACTTGAACACTGAAGCTTTCTTT. This sequence encodes CASSENLNTEAFF.

By sample fraction, this clone is medium-sized. The chain is built from TRBV19 and TRBJ2-3; D possibly corresponds to TRBD2 (6 bases). Per the germline V gene, CDR1 is LNHDA and CDR2 is SQIVND (reference sequence). This CDR3 region has 16 residues. Trimming removed 1 base from V and 3 bases from J, with 14 bases in between. CDR3 residues: CASSIAGGGQTDTQYF. The CDR3 nucleotides read TGTGCCAGTAGTATAGCCGGGGGAGGTCAAACAGATACGCAGTATTTT.

The chain is built from TRBV30 and TRBJ1-2; D not certain. Germline V lookup: CDR1 GTSNPN, CDR2 SVGIG (reference sequence). Trimming removed 0 bases from V and 6 bases from J, with 8 bases in between. The CDR3 covers 12 residues. CDR3 protein: CAWSVSGNGYTF. The DNA for the CDR3 is TGTGCCTGGAGTGTATCGGGTAATGGCTACACCTTC.

This clone has only a few counts. The chain has TRBV19 and TRBJ1-2, with TRBD1 matching over 8 bases. There are 15 residues in the CDR3. The ends lost 3 bases at V and 7 bases at J; junction bases unmatched: 10. Per the germline V gene, CDR1 is LNHDA and CDR2 is SQIVND (reference sequence). CDR3 protein: CASSMLTQGGRGYTF. As DNA, the CDR3 is TGTGCCAGTAGTATGCTTACACAGGGGGGTCGTGGCTACACCTTC.

This clone was counted only a few times. The chain joins TRBV18 to TRBJ1-2, with D possibly TRBD1 on 6 matching bases. This CDR3 region has 13 residues. Germline CDR1 is KGHSH and CDR2 is LQKENI. Trimming cost V 4 bases and J 4 bases, with 10 bases left between them. The DNA of the CDR3 is TGTGCCAGCTCACACAGGGTGGGCTATGGCTACACCTTC. Protein product: CASSHRVGYGYTF. Full variable domain (rest looked up from reference TRBV18 and TRBJ1-2): NAGVMQNPRHLVRRRGQEARLRCSPMKGHSHVYWYRQLPEEGLKFMVYLQKENIIDESGMPKERFSAEFPKEGPSILRIQQVVRGDSAAYFCASSHRVGYGYTFGSGTRLTVV.

The CDR3 DNA follows: TGTGCCAGCAGCGAGGCGGGTACAGATACGCAGTATTTT. It translates to CASSEAGTDTQYF. The chain carries TRBV5-4 and TRBJ2-3, with D perhaps TRBD2 (5 bases). The V end was cut by 4 bases, the J end by 3 bases, with 9 bases between. The CDR3 has 13 amino acids. Germline V CDR1 and CDR2: SGHNT, YYREEE (reference sequence). Full variable domain (outside the CDR3, taken from reference TRBV5-4 and TRBJ2-3): ETGVTQSPTHLIKTRGQQVTLRCSSQSGHNTVSWYQQALGQGPQFIFQYYREEENGRGNFPPRFSGLQFPNYSSELNVNALELDDSALYLCASSEAGTDTQYFGPGTRLTVL.

The chain links TRBV15 to TRBJ2-7; 7 bases agree with TRBD1. Trimming cost V 0 bases and J 0 bases; bases outside gene matches: 14. The CDR3 runs 19 residues. The germline gives CDR1 LNHNV, CDR2 YYDKDF (reference sequence). CDR3 amino acids: CATSRDRVDRAISSYEQYF. CDR3 DNA: TGTGCCACCAGCAGAGATCGGGTCGACAGGGCCATTAGCTCCTACGAGCAGTACTTC.

CDR3 DNA: TGTGCCTGGAGTGGTGGTACCGGGACAGGGCCATTTAACACTGAAGCTTTCTTT. This sequence encodes CAWSGGTGTGPFNTEAFF. This rearrangement joins TRBV30 to TRBJ1-1; 9 positions agree with TRBD1. The V gene's germline CDR1 is GTSNPN and CDR2 SVGIG (reference sequence). J lost 2 bases, V lost 1 base, and 14 bases had no gene match. This CDR3 contains 18 residues.

This chain uses TRBV5-1 with TRBJ1-2, with TRBD1 as a possible D gene (6 bases). The CDR3 has 15 residues. Germline CDR1 reads SGHRS; CDR2 reads YFSETQ. V was trimmed by 0 bases and J by 3 bases, leaving 12 bases between them. The chain's CDR3 is CASSLGGGLDYGYTF. The CDR3 DNA sequence: TGCGCCAGCAGCTTGGGCGGGGGGCTCGACTATGGCTACACCTTC.

This clone is termed medium-sized. The V gene is TRBV5-1, the J gene TRBJ2-5, with TRBD1 matching over 9 bases. From germline, CDR1 is SGHRS and CDR2 YFSETQ. Trimming removed 4 bases from V and 3 bases from J; junction bases left unmatched: 7. CDR3 length: 15 amino acids. CDR3 region: CASSPNTGGKETQYF. The CDR3, as DNA: TGCGCCAGCAGCCCCAACACAGGGGGCAAAGAGACCCAGTACTTC. Combining the CDR3 with reference TRBV5-1 and TRBJ2-5 gives the whole variable domain KAGVTQTPRYLIKTRGQQVTLSCSPISGHRSVSWYQQTPGQGLQFLFEYFSETQRNKGNFPGRFSGRQFSNSRSEMNVSTLELGDSALYLCASSPNTGGKETQYFGPGTRLLVL.

The V gene is TRBV29-1, the J gene TRBJ2-4, with 9 bases identical to TRBD2. V shed 2 bases and J 7 bases; nucleotides not matched to a gene: 0. Germline V CDR1 and CDR2: SQVTM, ANQGSEA. This CDR3 region has 12 residues. The CDR3 bases are TGCAGCGTTGAAACTAGCGGGAACATTCAGTACTTC. Translating gives CSVETSGNIQYF.